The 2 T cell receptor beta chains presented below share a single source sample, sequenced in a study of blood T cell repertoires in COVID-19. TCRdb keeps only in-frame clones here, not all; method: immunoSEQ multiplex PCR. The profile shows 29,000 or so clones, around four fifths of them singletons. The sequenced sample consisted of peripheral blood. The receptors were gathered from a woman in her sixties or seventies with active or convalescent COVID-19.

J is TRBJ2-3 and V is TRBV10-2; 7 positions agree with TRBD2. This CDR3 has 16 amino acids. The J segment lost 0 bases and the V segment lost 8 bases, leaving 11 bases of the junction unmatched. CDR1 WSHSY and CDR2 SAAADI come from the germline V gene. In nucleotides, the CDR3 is TGCGCCAGCCTCGGGTTGGAGGGACTAAGCACAGATACGCAGTATTTT. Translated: CASLGLEGLSTDTQYF.

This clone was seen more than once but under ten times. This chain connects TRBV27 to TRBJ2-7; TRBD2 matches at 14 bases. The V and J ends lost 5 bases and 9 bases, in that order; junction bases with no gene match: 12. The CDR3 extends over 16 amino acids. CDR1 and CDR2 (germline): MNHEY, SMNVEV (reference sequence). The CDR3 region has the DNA TGTGCCAGCAGTCCCCAGCAGACTAGCGGGGGGGCGGCGCAGTACTTC. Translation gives CASSPQQTSGGAAQYF.